Detailed here is one T cell receptor beta chain. Authors' analysis steps: Reference gene primer amplification in the assay estimated nucleated cell counts. The method was immunoSEQ multiplex PCR; TCRdb's version includes in-frame clones alone and lacks a portion of them. V and J calls and clone size follow that table, whereas D and trimming were derived from the DNA. The sample lists around 150,000 clones, around 80% occurring once. Which cohort a participant joined came from the clinical history participants gave. Each recovered donor of Cohort 3 presented with two negative PCRs, clearance, or symptom resolution. The data belong to a study of blood T cell repertoires in COVID-19. Study context: Samples taken during acute and convalescent COVID-19 were collected in the United States, Italy and Spain.

This CDR3 has 16 amino acids. V gave up 3 bases and J gave up 8 bases; unmatched junction bases: 10. Per the germline V gene, CDR1 is SGHAT and CDR2 is FQNNGV. The chain employs TRBV11-2 and TRBJ2-2; 9 nucleotides match TRBD1. This TCR was recovered from a man in his fifties or sixties who had recovered from COVID-19. Sequenced: PBMCs or T cells enriched from blood (not recorded which). The CDR3 region has the DNA TGTGCCAGCAGCTTTGGACAGGGGCGGGCACTTGGGGAGCTGTTTTTT. It codes for CASSFGQGRALGELFF. The complete variable domain, with remaining parts taken from reference TRBV11-2 and TRBJ2-2, reads EAGVAQSPRYKIIEKRQSVAFWCNPISGHATLYWYQQILGQGPKLLIQFQNNGVVDDSQLPKDRFSAERLKGVDSTLKIQPAKLEDSAVYLCASSFGQGRALGELFFGEGSRLTVL.